This T cell receptor beta chain derives from a study of cytomegalovirus exposure and HLA in healthy donors. PCR was performed using 60 Vbeta and 13 Jbeta primers. TCRdb keeps only in-frame clones here, not all; method: immunoSEQ multiplex PCR. The table records 110,000 to 150,000 clones, 70% to 80% of them present only once. This CDR3 comprises 14 residues. The V and J ends lost 4 bases and 7 bases, in that order; junction bases with no gene match: 9. CDR1 MGHDK and CDR2 SYGVNS come from the germline V gene. The sequenced sample was PBMCs. The source of this sequence is an older woman in good health and CMV-seropositive. The rearrangement joins TRBV25-1 to TRBJ1-1, with 7 bases matching TRBD1. The CDR3 nucleotides are TGTGCCAGCAGTGCCTCGACAGGGTTATTTGAAGCTTTCTTT. Translated, it gives CASSASTGLFEAFF.